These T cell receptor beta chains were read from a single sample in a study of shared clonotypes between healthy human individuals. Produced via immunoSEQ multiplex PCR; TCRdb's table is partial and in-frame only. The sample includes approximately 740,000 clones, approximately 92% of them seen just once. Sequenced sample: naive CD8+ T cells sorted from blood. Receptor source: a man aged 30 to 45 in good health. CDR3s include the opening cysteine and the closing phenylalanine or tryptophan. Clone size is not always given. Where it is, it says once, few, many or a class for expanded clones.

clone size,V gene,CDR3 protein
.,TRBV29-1,CSVEIAGTSTDTQYF
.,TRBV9,CASSVEGLVYYNEQFF
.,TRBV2,CAVKSQILANTGELFF
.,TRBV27,CASRKQATNEKLFF
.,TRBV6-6,CASSYSRDKDNNEQFF
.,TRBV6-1,CASSEESRPNQPQHF
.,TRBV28,CASKAPGSGSGFF
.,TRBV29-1,CSERDRDTDTQYF
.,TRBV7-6,CASSSADRVDDSNQPQHF
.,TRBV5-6,CASSLAFTFGQVSDTQYF
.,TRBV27,CASSLRASSYEQYF
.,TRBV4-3,CASSQDSGQGYEQYF
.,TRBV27,CASSTGTGSREKLFF
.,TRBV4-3,CASSQVSMGYEQYF
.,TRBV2,CASSEVGHPEAFF
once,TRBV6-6,CASSWTRNTPEQYF
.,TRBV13,CASSFGDQETQYF
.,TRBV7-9,CASSPTSGRANNEQFF
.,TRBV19,CASSILAGGRYEQYF
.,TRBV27,CASSSTERVNYGYTF
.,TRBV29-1,CSVEDQSSGRTDTQYF
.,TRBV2,CASRDRTGLPEKLFF
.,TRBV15,CATSSQPRRTDTQYF
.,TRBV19,CASSMSFSGSSTDTQYF
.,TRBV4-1,CASSQLSEDETQYF
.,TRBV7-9,CSEGPGNEQFF
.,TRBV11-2,CASSLVGDNSYEQYF
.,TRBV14,CASSSGNTIYF
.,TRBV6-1,CASKKYRTANTEAFF
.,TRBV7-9,CASSLLDPYGYTF
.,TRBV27,CASSFGTGRGADTQYF
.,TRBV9,CASSVDRRLGGTDTQYF
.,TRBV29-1,CSVPEGLDAFF
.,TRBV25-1,CASSDVTDTQYF
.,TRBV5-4,CASSSYNRDGYTF
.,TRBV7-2,CASSPTGNEQYF
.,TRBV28,CASSQGERSYTEAFF
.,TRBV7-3,CASSFGVGPNYEQYF
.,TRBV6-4,CASSERMGGNIVEQFF
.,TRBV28,CASSWTGVGTEQYF
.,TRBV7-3,CASSPTGTSGRAADTQYF
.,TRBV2,CASRESSGNTIYF
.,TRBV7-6,CASSSTDRAGNYGYTF
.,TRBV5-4,CASSPETGELFF
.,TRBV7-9,CASSLGTAYGYTF
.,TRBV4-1,CASLDSQETQYF